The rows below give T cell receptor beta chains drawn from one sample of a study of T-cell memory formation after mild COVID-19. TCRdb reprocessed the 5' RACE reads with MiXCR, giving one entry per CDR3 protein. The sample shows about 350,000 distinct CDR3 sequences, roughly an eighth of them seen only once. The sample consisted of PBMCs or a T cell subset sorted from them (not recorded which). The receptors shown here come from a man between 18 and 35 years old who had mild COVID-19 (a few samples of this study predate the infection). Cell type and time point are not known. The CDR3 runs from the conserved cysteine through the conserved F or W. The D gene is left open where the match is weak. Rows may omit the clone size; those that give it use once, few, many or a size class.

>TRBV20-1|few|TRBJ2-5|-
CSAREAQETQYF
TGCAGTGCTAGAGAGGCCCAAGAGACCCAGTACTTC
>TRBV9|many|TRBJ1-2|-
CASSGGGLGGYTF
TGTGCCAGCAGCGGTGGAGGGCTGGGAGGCTACACCTTC
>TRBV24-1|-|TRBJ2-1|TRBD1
CATSDYGTGNNEQFF
TGTGCCACCAGTGATTATGGGACAGGGAACAATGAGCAGTTCTTC
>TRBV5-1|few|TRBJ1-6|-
CASSLAGARNSPLHF
TGCGCCAGCAGCTTGGCGGGGGCGCGAAATTCACCCCTCCACTTT
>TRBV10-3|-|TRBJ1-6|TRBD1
CAIQGDYNSPLHF
TGTGCCATCCAGGGGGACTATAATTCACCCCTCCACTTT
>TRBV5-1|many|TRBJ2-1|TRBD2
CASSPGLAAYNEQFF
TGCGCCAGCAGCCCAGGACTAGCGGCTTACAATGAGCAGTTCTTC
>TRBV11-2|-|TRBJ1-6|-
CASSFSRSPLHF
TGTGCCAGCAGCTTCTCCCGGTCACCCCTCCACTTT
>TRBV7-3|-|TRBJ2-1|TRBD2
CASSPTSGNNEQFF
TGTGCCAGCAGCCCGACTAGCGGAAACAATGAGCAGTTCTTC
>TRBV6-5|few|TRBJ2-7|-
CASSYSGKGYEQYF
TGTGCCAGCAGTTACTCAGGGAAGGGGTACGAGCAGTACTTC
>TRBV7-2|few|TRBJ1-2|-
CASSFTRTDGYTF
TGTGCCAGCAGCTTTACCCGGACAGATGGCTACACCTTC
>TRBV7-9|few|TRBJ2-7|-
CASSLDAGEQYF
TGTGCCAGCAGCTTAGATGCCGGCGAGCAGTACTTC
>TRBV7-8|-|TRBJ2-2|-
CASSLPPDLGGVTGELFF
TGTGCCAGCAGCCTCCCACCCGACCTTGGGGGAGTCACCGGGGAGCTGTTTTTT
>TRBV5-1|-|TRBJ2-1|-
CASSFLSDQQFF
TGCGCCAGCAGCTTCCTCAGTGATCAACAGTTCTTC
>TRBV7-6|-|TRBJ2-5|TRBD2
CASSLWRGTKETQYF
TGTGCCAGCAGCTTATGGCGGGGGACGAAAGAGACCCAGTACTTC
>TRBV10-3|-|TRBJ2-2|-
CSSRGTASNTGELFF
TGTTCCTCAAGGGGGACGGCTTCGAACACCGGGGAGCTGTTTTTT
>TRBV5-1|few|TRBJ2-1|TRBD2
CASSLGLAGVNEQFF
TGCGCCAGCAGCTTGGGGCTAGCGGGGGTTAATGAGCAGTTCTTC
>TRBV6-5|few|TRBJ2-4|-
CASSPSWGEGNIQYF
TGTGCCAGCAGCCCCTCTTGGGGTGAGGGGAACATTCAGTACTTC
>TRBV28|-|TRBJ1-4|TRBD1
CASSSGQGPNEKLFF
TGTGCCAGCAGTTCCGGACAGGGCCCGAATGAAAAACTGTTTTTT
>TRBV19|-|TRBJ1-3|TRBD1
CASSTDRAGNTIYF
TGTGCCAGTAGCACAGACAGGGCTGGAAACACCATATATTTT
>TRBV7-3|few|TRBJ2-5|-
CASSQYFGETQYF
TGTGCCAGCAGCCAATACTTTGGGGAGACCCAGTACTTC
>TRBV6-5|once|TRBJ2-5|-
CASSYSRQSTTQYF
TGTGCCAGCAGTTACTCTAGGCAGTCTACGACCCAGTACTTC
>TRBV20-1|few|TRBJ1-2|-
CSAYGEVRGGYTF
TGCAGTGCTTACGGGGAAGTAAGAGGGGGCTACACCTTC
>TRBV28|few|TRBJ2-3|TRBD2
CASSLGLVAGGHTDTQYF
TGTGCCAGCAGTTTAGGACTAGTGGCCGGAGGTCACACAGATACGCAGTATTTT
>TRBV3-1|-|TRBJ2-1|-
CASSQASYNEQFF
TGCGCCAGCAGCCAGGCGTCCTACAATGAGCAGTTCTTC
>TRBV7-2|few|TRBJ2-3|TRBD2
CASSLGTSWDTQYF
TGTGCCAGCAGCTTAGGGACTAGCTGGGATACGCAGTATTTT
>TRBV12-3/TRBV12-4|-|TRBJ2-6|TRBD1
CASTLTGVGANVLTF
TGTGCCAGCACCCTGACAGGGGTCGGGGCCAACGTCCTGACTTTC
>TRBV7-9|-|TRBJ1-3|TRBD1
CASSLSGTGRRSSGNTIYF
TGTGCCAGCAGCCTTTCCGGGACAGGCAGAAGATCCTCTGGAAACACCATATATTTT
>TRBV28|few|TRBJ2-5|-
CASTRDGQETQYF
TGTGCCAGCACCCGTGACGGACAAGAGACCCAGTACTTC
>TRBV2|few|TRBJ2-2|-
CASSEDRISTGELFF
TGTGCCAGCAGTGAAGACAGGATATCGACCGGGGAGCTGTTTTTT
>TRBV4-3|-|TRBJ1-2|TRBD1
CASSRTGATFYGYTF
TGCGCCAGCAGCCGCACAGGGGCGACCTTTTATGGCTACACCTTC
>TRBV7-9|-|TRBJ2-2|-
CASSRGGDTGELFF
TGTGCCAGCAGCAGAGGAGGAGACACCGGGGAGCTGTTTTTT
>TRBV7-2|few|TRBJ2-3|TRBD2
CASSFGAGGLNTQYF
TGTGCCAGCAGCTTTGGAGCGGGGGGGCTGAATACGCAGTATTTT
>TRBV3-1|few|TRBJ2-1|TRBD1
CASTRDSNEQFF
TGTGCCAGCACCCGGGACAGCAATGAGCAGTTCTTC